Following are 15 T cell receptor beta chains from one sample sequenced in a study of shared T cell receptors in the human thymus. This table comes from immunoSEQ multiplex PCR, and its TCRdb copy is limited to in-frame clones, with some not included. Of about 540,000 clones in the sample, roughly 74% were seen once. This sample also belongs to another study, concerning human thymus T cells.

Sequencing used thymocytes. These TCRs come from a boy under two years old with a congenital heart defect.

This chain joins TRBV7-2 and TRBJ2-5, with a weak D call TRBD2 (5 bases). V lost 10 bases and J lost 5, with 11 bases in between. CDR1 is SGHTA, CDR2 FQGNSA, per germline. There are 11 residues in the CDR3. CDR3 in amino acids: CAIRRWETQYF. CDR3 coding DNA: TGTGCCATCCGGAGGTGGGAGACCCAGTACTTC.

On this clone itself: The conserved final phenylalanine or tryptophan is absent from the CDR3, which likely points to a read error. No DNA is shown, since the ends of the CDR3 on it are uncertain; the CDR3 is the one TCRdb lists. CDR3 loop: CAWGSGAGGNPKG. The rearrangement links TRBV30 to TRBJ2-3; TRBD2 reflects the table's D call only, with no check against the DNA. Germline V gene sequence: CDR1 GTSNPN, CDR2 SVGIG (reference sequence). The CDR3 length is 13 residues, termini included.

The rearrangement uses TRBV10-3 and TRBJ1-5, with D maybe TRBD1 (5 bases). The CDR3 spans 17 residues. V gave up 2 bases and J gave up 2 bases, with 16 bases separating them. CDR1 is ENHRY and CDR2 is SYGVKD in the germline V gene. The CDR3: CAISEKGVQGGNQPQHF. DNA for the CDR3: TGTGCCATCAGTGAGAAAGGGGTCCAAGGGGGCAATCAGCCCCAGCATTTT.

This clone was counted once. This rearrangement joins TRBV28 to TRBJ1-2; tentative D call: TRBD1 (6 bases). The CDR3 covers 13 residues. In germline, CDR1 is MDHEN, CDR2 SYDVKM. Trimming cost V 8 bases and J 4 bases, with 14 bases left between them. The CDR3 DNA reads TGTGCCAGCTCGCACCGGGACACCTATGGCTACACCTTC. The encoded protein is CASSHRDTYGYTF.

This clone has a handful of counts. The chain recombines TRBV12-5 with TRBJ2-7; weak D call: TRBD2 (5 bases). Germline V CDR1 and CDR2: LGHNT, FRNRAP. The CDR3 contains 15 residues. Trimming took 7 bases from V and 0 from J, leaving 16 bases between them. The CDR3 coding sequence is TGTGCTAGTGCCCTCGACTACCCCAACTCCTACGAGCAGTACTTC. Translating it yields CASALDYPNSYEQYF.

This clone occurred once. CDR3 DNA sequence: TGTGCCAGCAGCCTTTTCTCCTCCTCCTACGAGCAGTACTTC. This gives the protein CASSLFSSSYEQYF. V gene TRBV7-9 combines with J gene TRBJ2-7, with D uncertain. This CDR3 is 14 amino acids long. V shed 5 bases and J shed 0 bases, with 11 bases lying between them. CDR1 SEHNR and CDR2 FQNEAQ come from the germline V gene (reference sequence).

In its sample, this clone was seen once. V is TRBV9 and J is TRBJ2-6; D may be TRBD2 (6 bases). The germline gives CDR1 SGDLS, CDR2 YYNGEE. The CDR3 extends over 16 amino acids. Deletions cut 2 bases from V and 2 bases from J, with 11 bases between. CDR3 in DNA: TGTGCCAGCAGCGTCCCCAGGGAGGCTGGGGCCAACGTCCTGACTTTC. Protein product: CASSVPREAGANVLTF.

In its sample, this clone was seen once. J is TRBJ2-7 and V is TRBV5-1, with TRBD2 matching over 9 bases. CDR1 is SGHRS and CDR2 is YFSETQ in the germline V gene. The length of the CDR3 is 13 residues. Unmatched junction bases numbered 1, after V lost 0 bases and J lost 6 bases. The CDR3 here is CASSLGGRGEQYF. CDR3 DNA: TGCGCCAGCAGCTTGGGCGGGAGGGGCGAGCAGTACTTC.

The J gene is TRBJ1-1, the V gene TRBV21-1; the tabulated D call, TRBD1, remains unverified against the DNA. TRBV21-1 corresponds to a pseudogene. This CDR3 spans 13 amino acids. The CDR3 spells CASSKGTADEAFF. The CDR3 nucleotides read TGTGCCAGCAGCAAAGGGACAGCCGATGAAGCTTTCTTT.

This clone showed up just once. The chain is built from TRBV5-4 and TRBJ2-1; a possible D gene is TRBD2 (6 bases). This CDR3 region has 19 residues. Germline V CDR1 and CDR2: SGHNT, YYREEE (reference sequence). Trimming took 4 bases from V and 0 from J, leaving 23 bases between them. CDR3 sequence (DNA): TGTGCCAGCAGCCTCGCCGGGACTTTCCGAACCAACTCCTACAATGAGCAGTTCTTC. Residues: CASSLAGTFRTNSYNEQFF.

CDR3 DNA sequence: TGTGCCAGCAGTCGACGACAGGAGTGTGAGACCCAGTACTTC. Encoded protein: CASSRRQECETQYF. The chain uses TRBV2 and TRBJ2-5, with D possibly TRBD1 on 6 matching bases. Looked up from germline, CDR1 is SNHLY and CDR2 is FYNNEI. V lost 5 bases and J 5 bases, leaving 15 bases between the germline ends. This CDR3 is 14 amino acids long. Based on the CDR3 plus reference TRBV2 and TRBJ2-5, the full variable domain is EPEVTQTPSHQVTQMGQEVILRCVPISNHLYFYWYRQILGQKVEFLVSFYNNEISEKSEIFDDQFSVERPDGSNFTLKIRSTKLEDSAMYFCASSRRQECETQYFGPGTRLLVL.

V usage is TRBV14 and J usage is TRBJ2-3, with a weak D call TRBD1 (6 bases). CDR1 and CDR2 (germline): SGHDN, FVKESK. The CDR3 is 13 residues long. V lost 4 bases and J 8 bases, leaving 13 bases between the germline ends. CDR3 protein: CASSPGGISTQYF. CDR3 in DNA: TGTGCCAGCAGCCCTGGGGGCATTAGTACGCAGTATTTT.

The chain joins TRBV18 to TRBJ1-3; D possibly corresponds to TRBD1 (5 bases). Germline assignment: CDR1 KGHSH and CDR2 LQKENI. The CDR3 contains 15 residues. Trimming took off 3 bases at V and 0 bases at J, with 9 bases between the two ends. CDR3 in DNA: TGTGCCAGCTCACCTACAGGAGTCTCTGGAAACACCATATATTTT. The encoded protein is CASSPTGVSGNTIYF.

This clone has only one observation. The chain recombines TRBV28 with TRBJ1-3, with 10 bases matching TRBD1. Germline V gene lookup returns CDR1 MDHEN and CDR2 SYDVKM. The CDR3 consists of 20 residues. V lost 5 bases to trimming and J lost 0 bases; unmatched junction nucleotides: 16. CDR3 region: CASSAGTGVNPLYSGNTIYF. CDR3 sequence (DNA): TGTGCCAGCAGTGCCGGGACAGGGGTAAACCCCCTCTACTCTGGAAACACCATATATTTT. The whole variable domain, filled in from reference TRBV28 and TRBJ1-3, reads DVKVTQSSRYLVKRTGEKVFLECVQDMDHENMFWYRQDPGLGLRLIYFSYDVKMKEKGDIPEGYSVSREKKERFSLILESASTNQTSMYLCASSAGTGVNPLYSGNTIYFGEGSWLTVV.

This clone was detected once. This chain links TRBV27 with TRBJ2-6, with 11 bases identical to TRBD1. The germline V gene encodes CDR1 MNHEY and CDR2 SMNVEV (reference sequence). The CDR3 is made up of 19 amino acids. V dropped 5 bases and J dropped 0; count of bases not matched to a gene: 9. The CDR3 DNA reads TGTGCCAGCAGTCCATGGACAGGGGGCGCGTACTCTGGGGCCAACGTCCTGACTTTC. This translates into CASSPWTGGAYSGANVLTF.